These T cell receptor beta chains were read from a single sample in a study of naive and memory T cell subsets. TCRdb itself ran the UMI-ligation and nested PCR reads through MiXCR, one entry per CDR3 protein. The sample consists of over 110,000 distinct CDR3 sequences, about 20% of them appearing once. The sequencing input was naive CD8+ T cells from blood. The receptors were sampled from a human donor in good health. Each CDR3 is given with its conserved first and last residue.

TRBV27	13	TRBJ2-5	CASSYTPRETQYF
TRBV4-1	15	TRBJ2-5	CASSQPETHQETQYF
TRBV7-3	15	TRBJ2-3	CASSSVAGGTDTQYF
TRBV4-3	16	TRBJ2-7	CASSQDTGRGWYEQYF
TRBV28	15	TRBJ1-5	CASSLPVISNQPQHF
TRBV10-3	14	TRBJ2-7	CAISESGGEGEQYF
TRBV28	18	TRBJ2-3	CASSFLPQPGLDTDTQYF
TRBV28	13	TRBJ2-7	CASSFSLVSEQYF
TRBV20-1	18	TRBJ2-1	CSARSSVRFTLLGDEQFF
TRBV29-1	13	TRBJ2-2	CSVESGNTGELFF
TRBV12-3/TRBV12-4	13	TRBJ2-5	CASSFLGRETQYF
TRBV27	15	TRBJ1-3	CASSLDSYSGNTIYF
TRBV19	17	TRBJ1-1	CASREPGQLPLNTEAFF
TRBV20-1	15	TRBJ2-7	CSARDKIYGSYEQYF
TRBV20-1	14	TRBJ2-1	CSARGLAGYNEQFF
TRBV6-5	19	TRBJ2-1	CASSPTVGPSGWTYNEQFF
TRBV28	13	TRBJ1-1	CASSSRPGTEAFF
TRBV4-3	15	TRBJ2-2	CASSQGTGNTGELFF
TRBV4-3	17	TRBJ2-1	CASSQLMVASVMPEQFF
TRBV13	15	TRBJ2-3	CASSSKAGAVDTQYF
TRBV18	18	TRBJ2-1	CASSPPSDLAGSYNEQFF
TRBV5-4	15	TRBJ1-4	CASSLDGGFDEKLFF
TRBV7-9	12	TRBJ2-7	CASSPAREEQYF
TRBV28	13	TRBJ2-3	CASSRTPKDTQYF
TRBV6-5	17	TRBJ2-3	CASSYSSRDQSTDTQYF
TRBV28	12	TRBJ1-2	CASSLSLYGYTF
TRBV2	13	TRBJ1-4	CASTDRAHEKLFF
TRBV29-1	12	TRBJ2-5	CSVEVKLETQYF
TRBV5-1	15	TRBJ2-7	CASSLAGGQGYEQYF
TRBV28	19	TRBJ1-5	CASSLAGTGGFLANQPQHF
TRBV28	14	TRBJ1-4	CASSLSLSNEKLFF
TRBV19	13	TRBJ1-1	CASSIVENTEAFF
TRBV6-2/TRBV6-3	18	TRBJ2-6	CASSYDPYQGGGANVLTF
TRBV28	15	TRBJ2-5	CASRHLTGEGETQYF
TRBV3-1	14	TRBJ2-7	CASSHGDSSYEQYF
TRBV20-1	19	TRBJ2-2	CSARARGGLAGVDTGELFF
TRBV2	14	TRBJ2-1	CAVARIVSYNEQFF
TRBV6-1	16	TRBJ2-1	CASSEFDLAPGNEQFF
TRBV20-1	14	TRBJ2-7	CSARDLQDGYEQYF
TRBV4-2	20	TRBJ2-1	CASSQMLAGEQPYNYNEQFF
TRBV20-1	15	TRBJ2-7	CSAWNDRGDPYEQYF
TRBV25-1	16	TRBJ2-7	CASSRLAGMSSYEQYF
TRBV7-9	16	TRBJ2-2	CASSFWQRQEPGELFF
TRBV5-1	14	TRBJ2-7	CASSLARGSYEQYF
TRBV4-3	14	TRBJ1-6	CASSPQGGNSPLHF
TRBV7-9	16	TRBJ2-1	CASRLGTSGAYNEQFF
TRBV6-5	13	TRBJ1-1	CASQDRENTEAFF
TRBV20-1	12	TRBJ2-3	CSVRWGGDTQYF
TRBV6-1	15	TRBJ2-3	CASSEPADSTDTQYF
TRBV29-1	14	TRBJ2-5	CSVEDLRGKETQYF
TRBV6-5	14	TRBJ1-1	CASSYSGSGTEAFF
TRBV6-5	14	TRBJ2-1	CASSYSSRINEQFF
TRBV12-3/TRBV12-4	14	TRBJ2-7	CASRSTGYSYEQYF